These 18 T cell receptor beta chains share one sample of origin, sequenced in a study of T cells after yellow fever vaccination. TCRdb ran MiXCR on the 5' RACE reads and lists one entry per CDR3 protein. The table has 90,000 to 130,000 distinct CDR3 sequences, around 8.6% seen once. The material was CD8+ T cells sorted from PBMCs, obtained 45 days after the yellow fever booster vaccination. The receptors originated from a man aged 25-40 years who received the YFV17D yellow fever vaccine.

This clonotype has ten or more counts. The CDR3 spells CASGFGTASTDTQYF. Written as DNA, the CDR3 is TGCGCCAGCGGGTTTGGTACGGCGTCCACAGATACGCAGTATTTT. The chain uses TRBV5-1 and TRBJ2-3; the D is unclear. Between the trimmed V and J ends, which lost 7 bases and 2 bases, there was a span of 17 bases. The CDR3 extends over 15 amino acids. Germline V CDR1 and CDR2: SGHRS, YFSETQ.

The sample holds many counts of this clonotype. The chain carries TRBV11-2 and TRBJ2-1; possible D gene TRBD1, 6 bases. In germline, CDR1 is SGHAT, CDR2 FQNNGV. This CDR3 spans 15 amino acids. V lost 1 base to trimming and J lost 8 bases, with 15 bases between them. CDR3 sequence (DNA): TGTGCCAGCAGCTTAGTGGCAGGGGAGTCATATGAGCAGTTCTTC. Translation gives CASSLVAGESYEQFF. Combining the CDR3 with reference TRBV11-2 and TRBJ2-1 gives the whole variable domain EAGVAQSPRYKIIEKRQSVAFWCNPISGHATLYWYQQILGQGPKLLIQFQNNGVVDDSQLPKDRFSAERLKGVDSTLKIQPAKLEDSAVYLCASSLVAGESYEQFFGPGTRLTVL.

This clonotype was detected ten times or more. The chain combines TRBV6-5 with TRBJ2-7; D is possibly TRBD2 (5 bases). V lost 0 bases and J lost 9, with 12 bases in between. This CDR3 comprises 13 residues. Germline V gene sequence: CDR1 MNHEY, CDR2 SVGAGI. CDR3 nucleotides: TGTGCCAGCAGTTACTCGACGGGCGCGGGGCAGTACTTC. Translation: CASSYSTGAGQYF.

The chain couples TRBV14 to TRBJ2-7, with 8 bases fitting TRBD2. V trimming: 6 bases; J trimming: 3 bases; junction bases outside the gene matches: 7. The CDR3 is 14 amino acids. From germline, CDR1 is SGHDN and CDR2 FVKESK. The CDR3 spells CASSHTSGVYEQYF. The CDR3 coding sequence is TGTGCCAGCAGTCATACTAGCGGAGTCTACGAGCAGTACTTC.

The chain has TRBV6-2 or TRBV6-3 and TRBJ2-7; no clear D. The V end lost 7 bases, the J end lost 4 bases, and 11 bases lay between the germline ends. The CDR3 runs 12 residues. Germline CDR1 is MNHEY and CDR2 is SVGEGT. The CDR3 reads CASTQPGYEQYF. The CDR3, as DNA: TGTGCCAGCACCCAACCTGGATACGAGCAGTACTTC.

The chain couples TRBV4-3 to TRBJ2-1; D gene unclear. The CDR3 has 12 amino acids. Germline lookup yields CDR1 LGHNA and CDR2 YSLEER. The V gene lost 3 bases and the J gene lost 6 bases, with 6 bases spanning the gap. The CDR3 loop reads CASSQLPNEQFF. As DNA, the CDR3 is TGCGCCAGCAGCCAGCTACCCAATGAGCAGTTCTTC.

This clonotype was found a few times. J is TRBJ2-5 and V is TRBV5-1; possible D gene TRBD2, 6 bases. Germline V gives CDR1 SGHRS, CDR2 YFSETQ. The ends were cut back, 5 bases at V and 2 bases at J, with 16 bases in the middle. The length of the CDR3 is 15 residues. The CDR3 nucleotides read TGCGCCAGCAGTTTCCACATCGGGGGTCAAGAGACCCAGTACTTC. Amino acids: CASSFHIGGQETQYF.

This clonotype was found many times. The chain carries TRBV27 and TRBJ2-3, with D unresolved. There are 12 residues in the CDR3. The germline CDR1 and CDR2 sequences are MNHEY and SMNVEV (reference sequence). V was cut by 0 bases and J by 4 bases, with 2 bases left in between. The chain's CDR3 is CASSLSPDTQYF. The DNA of the CDR3 is TGTGCCAGCAGTTTATCCCCAGATACGCAGTATTTT.

The sample holds many counts of this clonotype. The J gene is TRBJ2-7, the V gene TRBV9; D possibly corresponds to TRBD2 (7 bases). This CDR3 has 15 residues. V dropped 1 base and J dropped 1 base, with 12 bases sitting between them. Germline V CDR1 and CDR2: SGDLS, YYNGEE. The CDR3 loop reads CASSVRGARSYEQYF. The CDR3 nucleotides read TGTGCCAGCAGCGTACGGGGGGCGAGGTCCTACGAGCAGTACTTC.

This clonotype was found many times. V usage is TRBV4-1 and J usage is TRBJ1-2; perhaps TRBD1 as D (6 bases). CDR3 length equals 14 residues. The V end lost 3 bases, the J end lost 7 bases, and 15 bases lay between the germline ends. Germline assignment: CDR1 MGHRA and CDR2 YSYEKL. CDR3 in DNA: TGCGCCAGCAGCCAGGGTGAGGGGGAGCCTGGCTACACCTTC. Residues: CASSQGEGEPGYTF.

This rearrangement joins TRBV7-9 to TRBJ2-7; the D gene is possibly TRBD1 (5 bases). The CDR3 is 12 residues long. V lost 4 bases to trimming and J lost 5 bases, with 9 bases between them. Germline V gene data show CDR1 as SEHNR and CDR2 as FQNEAQ (reference sequence). The CDR3 DNA reads TGTGCCAGCAGCTCGCTGGGGCACGAGCAGTACTTC. It is translated as CASSSLGHEQYF.

There are many counts of this clonotype. The chain employs TRBV7-9 and TRBJ2-1, with no clear D. The CDR3 length is 13 residues. The germline V and J ends were trimmed by 4 bases and 4 bases, with 8 bases remaining between them. Germline CDR1 reads SEHNR; CDR2 reads FQNEAQ (reference sequence). The CDR3, as DNA: TGTGCCAGCAGCTCTCCGTTATACAATGAGCAGTTCTTC. This encodes CASSSPLYNEQFF. Full variable domain (rest looked up from reference TRBV7-9 and TRBJ2-1): DTGVSQNPRHKITKRGQNVTFRCDPISEHNRLYWYRQTLGQGPEFLTYFQNEAQLEKSRLLSDRFSAERPKGSFSTLEIQRTEQGDSAMYLCASSSPLYNEQFFGPGTRLTVL.

This clonotype came up a few times. The chain recombines TRBV9 with TRBJ2-7; D possibly corresponds to TRBD2 (6 bases). Looked up from germline, CDR1 is SGDLS and CDR2 is YYNGEE. V lost 1 base to trimming and J lost 3 bases, with 17 bases between them. This CDR3 region has 16 residues. Here the CDR3 DNA reads TGTGCCAGCAGCGTAACCCCGGAGGGCTTTTACTACGAGCAGTACTTC. It specifies CASSVTPEGFYYEQYF.

This clonotype is medium-sized. The chain links TRBV7-9 to TRBJ1-2, with D unresolved. The CDR3 is made up of 13 amino acids. The V gene lost 0 bases and the J gene lost 5 bases, with 7 bases spanning the gap. The germline gives CDR1 SEHNR, CDR2 FQNEAQ (reference sequence). CDR3 residues: CASSLAMVYGYTF. The DNA of the CDR3 is TGTGCCAGCAGCTTAGCTATGGTATATGGCTACACCTTC.

The sample holds many counts of this clonotype. The DNA for the CDR3 is TGTGCCAGCATCGGGGAACCTTTAGATACGCAGTATTTT. Translation gives CASIGEPLDTQYF. The rearrangement links TRBV5-5 to TRBJ2-3; D is perhaps TRBD2 (5 bases). CDR1 and CDR2 from the germline V gene are SGHKS and YYEKEE (reference sequence). The germline V and J ends were trimmed by 6 bases and 5 bases, with 13 bases remaining between them. CDR3 size: 13 residues.

This clonotype has just a few counts. This chain uses TRBV5-6 with TRBJ2-1; TRBD2 matches at 13 bases. The germline gives CDR1 SGHDT, CDR2 YYEEEE. V lost 3 bases and J lost 8; bases outside the gene matches: 5. The CDR3 has 15 residues. The CDR3 DNA reads as TGTGCCAGCAGCTGGACTAGCGGGAGCCGCCATGAGCAGTTCTTC. Translating it yields CASSWTSGSRHEQFF.

There are many counts of this clonotype. This sequence joins TRBV20-1 and TRBJ2-3; no clear D. Trimming removed 2 bases from V and 2 bases from J, with 8 bases in between. Germline-derived CDR1 and CDR2 are DFQATT and SNEGSKA (reference sequence). The CDR3 loop spans 13 amino acids. CDR3 sequence reads: CSARSSVTDTQYF. CDR3 DNA: TGCAGTGCTAGATCCAGCGTCACAGATACGCAGTATTTT.

This clonotype was counted at least ten times. The chain is built from TRBV5-1 and TRBJ2-7, with D uncertain. Deletions cut 0 bases from V and 6 bases from J, with 7 bases between. CDR3 size: 12 residues. Germline loops: CDR1 SGHRS, CDR2 YFSETQ. The CDR3 reads CASSLVASEQYF. CDR3 nucleotides: TGCGCCAGCAGCTTGGTGGCTAGCGAGCAGTACTTC.